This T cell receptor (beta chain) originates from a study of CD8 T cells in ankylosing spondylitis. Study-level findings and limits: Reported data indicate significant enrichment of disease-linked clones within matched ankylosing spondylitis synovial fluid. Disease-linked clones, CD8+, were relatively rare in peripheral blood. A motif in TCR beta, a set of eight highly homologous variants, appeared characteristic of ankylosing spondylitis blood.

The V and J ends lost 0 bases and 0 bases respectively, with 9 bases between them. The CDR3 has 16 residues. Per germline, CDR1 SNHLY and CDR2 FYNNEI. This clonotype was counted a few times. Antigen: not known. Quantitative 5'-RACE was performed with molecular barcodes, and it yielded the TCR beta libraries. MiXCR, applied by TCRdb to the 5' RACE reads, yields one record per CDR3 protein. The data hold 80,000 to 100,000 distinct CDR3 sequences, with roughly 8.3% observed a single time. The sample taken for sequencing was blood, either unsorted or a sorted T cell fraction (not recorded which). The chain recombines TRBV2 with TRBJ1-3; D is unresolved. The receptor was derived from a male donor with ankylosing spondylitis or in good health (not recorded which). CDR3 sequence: CASSEARVLSGNTIYF. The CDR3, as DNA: TGTGCCAGCAGTGAAGCGCGCGTCCTCTCTGGAAACACCATATATTTT. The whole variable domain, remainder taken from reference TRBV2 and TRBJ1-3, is EPEVTQTPSHQVTQMGQEVILRCVPISNHLYFYWYRQILGQKVEFLVSFYNNEISEKSEIFDDQFSVERPDGSNFTLKIRSTKLEDSAMYFCASSEARVLSGNTIYFGEGSWLTVV.